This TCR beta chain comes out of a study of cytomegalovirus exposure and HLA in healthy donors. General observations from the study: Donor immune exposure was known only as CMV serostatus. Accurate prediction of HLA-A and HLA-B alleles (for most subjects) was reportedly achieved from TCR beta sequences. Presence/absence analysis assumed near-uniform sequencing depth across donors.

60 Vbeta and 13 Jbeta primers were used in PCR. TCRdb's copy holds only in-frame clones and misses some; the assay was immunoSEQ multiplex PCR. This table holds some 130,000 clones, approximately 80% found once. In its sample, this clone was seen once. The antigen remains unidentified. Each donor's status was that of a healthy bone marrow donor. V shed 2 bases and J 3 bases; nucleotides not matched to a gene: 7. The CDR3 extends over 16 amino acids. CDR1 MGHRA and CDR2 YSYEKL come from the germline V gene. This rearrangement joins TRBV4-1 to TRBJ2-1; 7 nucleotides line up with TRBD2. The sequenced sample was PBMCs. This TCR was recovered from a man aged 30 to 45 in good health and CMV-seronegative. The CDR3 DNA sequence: TGCGCCAGCAGCCAACCTAGCGGCAATTTCTACAATGAGCAGTTCTTC. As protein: CASSQPSGNFYNEQFF.